This TCR beta chain is from a study of CD8+ T cells in alopecia areata. Stated treatment: oral pan-JAK inhibitor, 5-10 mg twice daily. V was cut by 3 bases and J by 7 bases, with 11 bases left in between. Germline CDR1 and CDR2: SGHNT and YYREEE (reference sequence). This CDR3 has 13 residues. RNA extraction was followed by reverse transcription into cDNA, which acted as the sequencing template. Profiling relied on immunoSEQ multiplex PCR, and the TCRdb table lists in-frame clones only, not all of them. The sample has more than 200,000 clones, around 66% seen once; the top ten hold 1% to 1.5%. This receptor was obtained from a human donor with alopecia areata. The chain recombines TRBV5-4 with TRBJ2-1; a possible D gene is TRBD1 (6 bases). The sequenced sample was CD4+ T cells sorted from blood, obtained around week 44, from a patient treated with tofacitinib. The CDR3 is CASSSPQGNEQFF. In nucleotides, the CDR3 is TGTGCCAGCAGCTCGCCGCAGGGGAATGAGCAGTTCTTC.